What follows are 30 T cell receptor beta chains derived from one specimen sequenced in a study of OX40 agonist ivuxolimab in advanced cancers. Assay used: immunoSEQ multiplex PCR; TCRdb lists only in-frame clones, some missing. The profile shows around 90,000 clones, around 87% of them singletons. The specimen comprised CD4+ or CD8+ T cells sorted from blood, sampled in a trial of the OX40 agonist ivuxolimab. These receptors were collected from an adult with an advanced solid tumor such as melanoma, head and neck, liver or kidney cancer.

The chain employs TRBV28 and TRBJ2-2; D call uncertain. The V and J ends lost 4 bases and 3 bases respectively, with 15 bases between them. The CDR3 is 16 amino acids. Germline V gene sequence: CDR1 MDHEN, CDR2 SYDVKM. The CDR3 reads CASSSLLRGYTGELFF. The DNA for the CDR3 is TGTGCCAGCAGTTCCCTCCTCAGAGGTTACACCGGGGAGCTGTTTTTT.

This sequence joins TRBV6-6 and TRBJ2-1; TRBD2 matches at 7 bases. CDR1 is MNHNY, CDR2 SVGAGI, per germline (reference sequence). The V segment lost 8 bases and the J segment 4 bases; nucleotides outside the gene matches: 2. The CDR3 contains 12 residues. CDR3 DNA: TGTGCCAGCGGGGGGGATTACAATGAGCAGTTCTTC. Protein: CASGGDYNEQFF.

In DNA form, the CDR3 reads TGCGCCAGCAGCCCGGACAGGGATTATGGCTACACCTTC. This gives the protein CASSPDRDYGYTF. This chain uses TRBV5-1 with TRBJ1-2; 8 positions agree with TRBD1. The CDR3 covers 13 residues. The germline CDR1 and CDR2 sequences are SGHRS and YFSETQ. V gave up 4 bases and J gave up 5 bases; unmatched junction bases: 4.

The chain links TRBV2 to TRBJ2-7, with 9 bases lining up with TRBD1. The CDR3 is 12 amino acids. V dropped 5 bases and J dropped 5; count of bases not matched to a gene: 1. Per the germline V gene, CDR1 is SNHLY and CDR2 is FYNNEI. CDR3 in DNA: TGTGCCAGCAGTAGGGACAGGGACGAGCAGTACGTC. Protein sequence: CASSRDRDEQYV.

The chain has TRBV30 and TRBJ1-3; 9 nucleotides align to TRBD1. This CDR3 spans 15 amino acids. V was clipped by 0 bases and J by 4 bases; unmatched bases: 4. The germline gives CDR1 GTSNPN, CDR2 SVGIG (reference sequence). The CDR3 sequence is CAWSVGTGLGNTIYF. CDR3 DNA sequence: TGTGCCTGGAGTGTCGGGACAGGGTTGGGAAACACCATATATTTT.

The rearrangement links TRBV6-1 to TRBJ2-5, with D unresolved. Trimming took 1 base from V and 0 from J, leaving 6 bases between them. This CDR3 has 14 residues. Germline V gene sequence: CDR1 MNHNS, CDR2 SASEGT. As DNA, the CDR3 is TGTGCCAGCAGTGAAGGGCCGTACCAAGAGACCCAGTACTTC. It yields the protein CASSEGPYQETQYF.

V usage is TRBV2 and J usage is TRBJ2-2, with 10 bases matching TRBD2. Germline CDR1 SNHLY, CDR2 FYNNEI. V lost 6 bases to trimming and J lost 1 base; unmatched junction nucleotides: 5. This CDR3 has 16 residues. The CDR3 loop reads CASSALAGVNTGELFF. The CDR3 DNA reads TGTGCCAGCAGCGCCCTAGCGGGAGTGAACACCGGGGAGCTGTTTTTT.

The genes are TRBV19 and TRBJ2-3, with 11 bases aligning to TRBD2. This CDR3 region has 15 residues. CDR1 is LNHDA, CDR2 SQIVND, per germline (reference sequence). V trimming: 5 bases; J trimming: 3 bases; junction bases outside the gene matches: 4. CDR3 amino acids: CASSELAGATDTQYF. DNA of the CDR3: TGTGCCAGTAGTGAACTAGCGGGAGCGACAGATACGCAGTATTTT.

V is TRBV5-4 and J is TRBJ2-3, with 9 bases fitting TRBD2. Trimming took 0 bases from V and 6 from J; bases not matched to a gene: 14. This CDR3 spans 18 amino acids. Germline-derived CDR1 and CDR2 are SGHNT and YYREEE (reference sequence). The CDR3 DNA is TGTGCCAGCAGCTTGGCCGGGGGAGCAGCGGGAGGCCTGGATACGCAGTATTTT. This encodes CASSLAGGAAGGLDTQYF.

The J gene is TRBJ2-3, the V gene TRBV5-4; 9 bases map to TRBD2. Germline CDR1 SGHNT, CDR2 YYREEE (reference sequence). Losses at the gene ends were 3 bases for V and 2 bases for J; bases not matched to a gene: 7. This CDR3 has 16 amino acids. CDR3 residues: CASSSKTSGFTDTQYF. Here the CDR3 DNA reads TGTGCCAGCAGCTCCAAGACTAGCGGTTTCACAGATACGCAGTATTTT.

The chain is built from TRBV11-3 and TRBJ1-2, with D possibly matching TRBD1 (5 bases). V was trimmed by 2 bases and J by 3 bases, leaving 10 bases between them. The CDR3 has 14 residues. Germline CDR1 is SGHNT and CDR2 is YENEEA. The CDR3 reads CASSLSSRDYGYTF. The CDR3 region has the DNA TGTGCCAGCAGCTTATCTTCCAGGGACTATGGCTACACCTTC.

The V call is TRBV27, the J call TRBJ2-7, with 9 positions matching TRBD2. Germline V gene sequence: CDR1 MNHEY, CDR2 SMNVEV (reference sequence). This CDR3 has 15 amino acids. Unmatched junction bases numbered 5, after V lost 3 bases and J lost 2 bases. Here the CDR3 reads CASSLLAGGPYEQYF. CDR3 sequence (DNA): TGTGCCAGCAGTTTGCTGGCGGGAGGGCCCTACGAGCAGTACTTC.

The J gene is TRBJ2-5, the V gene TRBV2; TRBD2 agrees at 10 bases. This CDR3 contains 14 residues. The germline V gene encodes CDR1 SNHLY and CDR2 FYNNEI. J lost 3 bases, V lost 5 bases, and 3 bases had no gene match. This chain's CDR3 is CASSSLAGEETQYF. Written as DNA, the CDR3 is TGTGCCAGCAGTTCTCTAGCGGGAGAAGAGACCCAGTACTTC. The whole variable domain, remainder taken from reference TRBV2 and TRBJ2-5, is EPEVTQTPSHQVTQMGQEVILRCVPISNHLYFYWYRQILGQKVEFLVSFYNNEISEKSEIFDDQFSVERPDGSNFTLKIRSTKLEDSAMYFCASSSLAGEETQYFGPGTRLLVL.

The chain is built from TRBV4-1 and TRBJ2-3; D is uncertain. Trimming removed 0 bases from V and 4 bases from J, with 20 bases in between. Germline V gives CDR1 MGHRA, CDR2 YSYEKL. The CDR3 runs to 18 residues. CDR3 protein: CASSQESQFRYRADTQYF. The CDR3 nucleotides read TGCGCCAGCAGCCAAGAGAGTCAATTCAGGTATAGAGCAGATACGCAGTATTTT.

CDR3 residues: CASSFGRDTGELFF. The DNA for the CDR3 is TGTGCCAGCAGCTTTGGCAGAGACACCGGGGAGCTGTTTTTT. The J gene is TRBJ2-2, the V gene TRBV5-4; D is uncertain. From germline, CDR1 is SGHNT and CDR2 YYREEE (reference sequence). V lost 2 bases to trimming and J lost 3 bases, with 8 bases between them. This CDR3 comprises 14 residues.

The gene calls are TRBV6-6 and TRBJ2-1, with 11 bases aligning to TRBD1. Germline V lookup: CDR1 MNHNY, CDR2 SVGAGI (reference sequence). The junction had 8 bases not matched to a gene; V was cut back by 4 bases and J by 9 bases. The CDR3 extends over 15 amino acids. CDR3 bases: TGTGCCAGCAGTTTTGAGGACAGGGGGCTTAGTGAGCAGTTCTTC. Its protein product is CASSFEDRGLSEQFF.

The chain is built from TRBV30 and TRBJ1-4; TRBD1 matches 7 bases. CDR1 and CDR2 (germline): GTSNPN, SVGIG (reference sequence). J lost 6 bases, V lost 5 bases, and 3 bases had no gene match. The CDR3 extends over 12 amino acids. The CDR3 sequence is CAWGDSDEKLFF. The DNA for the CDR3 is TGTGCCTGGGGGGACAGTGATGAAAAACTGTTTTTT.

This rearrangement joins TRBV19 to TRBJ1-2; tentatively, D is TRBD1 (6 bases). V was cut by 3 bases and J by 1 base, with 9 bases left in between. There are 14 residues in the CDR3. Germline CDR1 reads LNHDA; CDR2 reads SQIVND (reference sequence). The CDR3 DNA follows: TGTGCCAGTAGTATCGGCAGGGGTAACTATGGCTACACCTTC. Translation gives CASSIGRGNYGYTF.

CDR3 in DNA: TGTGCCAGCAGCAATCGACTAGCGGGAGAGCCTAGTTCGTATTTT. Amino acids: CASSNRLAGEPSSYF. J is TRBJ2-3 and V is TRBV5-4; TRBD2 agrees at 12 bases. Trimming took 4 bases from V and 14 from J; bases not matched to a gene: 14. The CDR3 extends over 15 amino acids. Germline lookup yields CDR1 SGHNT and CDR2 YYREEE (reference sequence).

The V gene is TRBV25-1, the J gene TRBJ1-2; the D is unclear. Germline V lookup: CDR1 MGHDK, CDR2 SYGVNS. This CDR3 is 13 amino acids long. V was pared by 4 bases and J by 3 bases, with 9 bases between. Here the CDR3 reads CASSGSSDYGYTF. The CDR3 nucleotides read TGTGCCAGCAGTGGCAGTTCGGACTATGGCTACACCTTC.

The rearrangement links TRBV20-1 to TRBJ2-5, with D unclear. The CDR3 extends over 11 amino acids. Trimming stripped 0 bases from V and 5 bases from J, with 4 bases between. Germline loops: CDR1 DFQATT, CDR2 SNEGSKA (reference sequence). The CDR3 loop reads CSARESETQYF. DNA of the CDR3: TGCAGTGCTAGAGAATCGGAGACCCAGTACTTC.

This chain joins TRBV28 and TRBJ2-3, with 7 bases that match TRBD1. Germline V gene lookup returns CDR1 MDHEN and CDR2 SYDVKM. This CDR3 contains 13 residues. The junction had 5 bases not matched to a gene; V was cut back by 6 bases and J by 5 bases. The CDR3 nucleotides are TGTGCCAGCAGGGCAGGGGGTGGAGATACGCAGTATTTT. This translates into CASRAGGGDTQYF.

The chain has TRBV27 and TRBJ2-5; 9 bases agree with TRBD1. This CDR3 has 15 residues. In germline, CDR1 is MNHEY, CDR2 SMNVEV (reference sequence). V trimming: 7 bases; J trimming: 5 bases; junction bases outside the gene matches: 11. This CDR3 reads CASTAGTGGEETQYF. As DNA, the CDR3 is TGTGCCAGCACCGCCGGTACAGGGGGCGAGGAGACCCAGTACTTC.

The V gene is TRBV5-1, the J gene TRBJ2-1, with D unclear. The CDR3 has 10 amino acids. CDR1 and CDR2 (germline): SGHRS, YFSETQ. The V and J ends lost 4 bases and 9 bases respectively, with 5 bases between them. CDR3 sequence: CASSHGEQFF. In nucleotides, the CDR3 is TGCGCCAGCAGCCATGGTGAGCAGTTCTTC.

The CDR3 spells CASSVSRGNTIYF. The CDR3 bases are TGTGCCAGCAGTGTGAGCAGGGGAAACACCATATATTTT. The chain couples TRBV6-1 to TRBJ1-3, with D unclear. This CDR3 comprises 13 residues. Trimming took off 4 bases at V and 4 bases at J, with 8 bases between the two ends. CDR1 is MNHNS, CDR2 SASEGT, per germline.

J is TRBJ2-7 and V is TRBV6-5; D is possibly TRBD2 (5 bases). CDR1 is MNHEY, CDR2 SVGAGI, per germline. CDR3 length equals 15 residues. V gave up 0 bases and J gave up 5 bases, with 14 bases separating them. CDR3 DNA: TGTGCCAGCAGTTACTCCCGGCTAGCCCAGAACGAGCAGTACTTC. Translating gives CASSYSRLAQNEQYF.

CDR3 protein: CASSEYGNMNTEAFF. The CDR3 DNA reads as TGTGCCAGCAGTGAATATGGGAACATGAACACTGAAGCTTTCTTT. V is TRBV25-1 and J is TRBJ1-1; D unresolved. The V gene lost 0 bases and the J gene lost 0 bases, with 8 bases spanning the gap. The length of the CDR3 is 15 residues. The germline CDR1 and CDR2 sequences are MGHDK and SYGVNS. The full variable domain, completed using reference TRBV25-1 and TRBJ1-1, is EADIYQTPRYLVIGTGKKITLECSQTMGHDKMYWYQQDPGMELHLIHYSYGVNSTEKGDLSSESTVSRIRTEHFPLTLESARPSHTSQYLCASSEYGNMNTEAFFGQGTRLTVV.

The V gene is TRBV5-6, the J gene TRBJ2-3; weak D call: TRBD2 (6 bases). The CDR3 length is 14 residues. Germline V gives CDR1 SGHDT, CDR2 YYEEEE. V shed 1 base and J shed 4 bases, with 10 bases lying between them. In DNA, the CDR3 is TGTGCCAGCAGCTTGACGGGAGTACCAGATACGCAGTATTTT. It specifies CASSLTGVPDTQYF.

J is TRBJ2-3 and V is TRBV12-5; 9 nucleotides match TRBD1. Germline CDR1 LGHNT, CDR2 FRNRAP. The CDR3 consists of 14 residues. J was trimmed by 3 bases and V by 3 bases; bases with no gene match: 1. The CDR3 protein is CASGFDRGTDTQYF. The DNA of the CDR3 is TGTGCTAGTGGTTTCGACAGGGGGACAGATACGCAGTATTTT.

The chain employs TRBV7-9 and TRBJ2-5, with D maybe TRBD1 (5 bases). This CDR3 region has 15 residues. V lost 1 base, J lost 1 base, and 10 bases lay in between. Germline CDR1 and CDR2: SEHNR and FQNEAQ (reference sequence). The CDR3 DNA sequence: TGTGCCAGCAGCTTAGGCACAGGACCCCAAGAGACCCAGTACTTC. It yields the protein CASSLGTGPQETQYF.